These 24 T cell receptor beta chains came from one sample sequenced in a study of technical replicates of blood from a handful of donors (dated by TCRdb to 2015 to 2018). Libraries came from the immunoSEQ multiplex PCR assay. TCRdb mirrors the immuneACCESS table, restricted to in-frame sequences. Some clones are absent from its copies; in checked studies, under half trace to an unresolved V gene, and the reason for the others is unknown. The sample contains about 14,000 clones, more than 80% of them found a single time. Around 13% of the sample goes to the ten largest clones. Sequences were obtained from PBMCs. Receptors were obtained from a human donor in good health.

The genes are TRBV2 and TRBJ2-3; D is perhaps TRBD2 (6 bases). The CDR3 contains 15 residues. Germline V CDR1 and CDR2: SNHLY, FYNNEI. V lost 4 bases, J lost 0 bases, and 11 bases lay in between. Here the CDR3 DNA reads TGTGCCAGCAGTGGGGACTTAACTAGCACAGATACGCAGTATTTT. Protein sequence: CASSGDLTSTDTQYF.

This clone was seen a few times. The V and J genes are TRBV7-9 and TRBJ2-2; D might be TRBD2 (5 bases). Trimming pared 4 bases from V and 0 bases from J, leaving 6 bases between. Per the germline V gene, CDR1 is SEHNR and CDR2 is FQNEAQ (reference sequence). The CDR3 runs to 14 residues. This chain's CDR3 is CASSWTSNTGELFF. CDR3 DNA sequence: TGTGCCAGCAGCTGGACTTCGAACACCGGGGAGCTGTTTTTT. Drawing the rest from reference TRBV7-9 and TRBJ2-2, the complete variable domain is DTGVSQNPRHKITKRGQNVTFRCDPISEHNRLYWYRQTLGQGPEFLTYFQNEAQLEKSRLLSDRFSAERPKGSFSTLEIQRTEQGDSAMYLCASSWTSNTGELFFGEGSRLTVL.

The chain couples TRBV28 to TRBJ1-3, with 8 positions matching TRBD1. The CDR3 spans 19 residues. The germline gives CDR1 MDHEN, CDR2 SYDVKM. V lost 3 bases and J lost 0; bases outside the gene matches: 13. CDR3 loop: CASSLGTGGNHYSGNTIYF. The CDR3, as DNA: TGTGCCAGCAGTTTGGGAACAGGGGGTAACCACTACTCTGGAAACACCATATATTTT.

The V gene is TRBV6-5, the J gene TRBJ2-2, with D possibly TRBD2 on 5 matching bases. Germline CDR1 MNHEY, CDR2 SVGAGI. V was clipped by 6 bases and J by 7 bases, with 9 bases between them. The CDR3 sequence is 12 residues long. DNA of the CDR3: TGTGCCAGCAGGGGGAGCGGCGGGGAGCTGTTTTTT. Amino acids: CASRGSGGELFF.

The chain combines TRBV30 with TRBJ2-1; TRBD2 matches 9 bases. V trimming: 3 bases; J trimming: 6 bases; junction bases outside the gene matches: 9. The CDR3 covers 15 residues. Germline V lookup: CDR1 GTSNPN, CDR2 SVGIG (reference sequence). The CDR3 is CAWSPGLASVNEQFF. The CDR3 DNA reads TGTGCCTGGAGCCCGGGACTAGCATCCGTCAATGAGCAGTTCTTC.

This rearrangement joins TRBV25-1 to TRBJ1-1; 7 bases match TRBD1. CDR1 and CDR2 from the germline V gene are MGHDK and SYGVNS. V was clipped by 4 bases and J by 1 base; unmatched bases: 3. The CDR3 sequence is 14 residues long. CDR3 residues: CASSADRENTEAFF. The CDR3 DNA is TGTGCCAGCAGTGCAGACAGGGAGAACACTGAAGCTTTCTTT.

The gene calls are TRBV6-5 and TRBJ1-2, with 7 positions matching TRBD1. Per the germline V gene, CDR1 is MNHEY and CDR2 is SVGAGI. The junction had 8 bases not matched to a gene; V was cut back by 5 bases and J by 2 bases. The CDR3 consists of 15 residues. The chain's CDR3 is CASSNTGASNYGYTF. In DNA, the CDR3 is TGTGCCAGCAGTAACACAGGGGCGTCGAACTATGGCTACACCTTC.

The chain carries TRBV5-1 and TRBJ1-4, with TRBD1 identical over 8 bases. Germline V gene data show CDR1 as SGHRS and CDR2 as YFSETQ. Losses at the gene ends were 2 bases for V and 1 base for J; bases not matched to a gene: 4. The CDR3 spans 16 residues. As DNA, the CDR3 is TGCGCCAGCAGCTTCTCTGGACAGGGAACTAATGAAAAACTGTTTTTT. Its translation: CASSFSGQGTNEKLFF.

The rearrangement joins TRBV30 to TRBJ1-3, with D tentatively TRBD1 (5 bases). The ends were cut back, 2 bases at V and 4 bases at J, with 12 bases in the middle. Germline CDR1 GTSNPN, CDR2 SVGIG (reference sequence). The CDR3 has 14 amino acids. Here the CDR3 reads CAWSSWGRGNTIYF. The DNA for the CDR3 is TGTGCCTGGAGTAGCTGGGGCCGGGGAAACACCATATATTTT.

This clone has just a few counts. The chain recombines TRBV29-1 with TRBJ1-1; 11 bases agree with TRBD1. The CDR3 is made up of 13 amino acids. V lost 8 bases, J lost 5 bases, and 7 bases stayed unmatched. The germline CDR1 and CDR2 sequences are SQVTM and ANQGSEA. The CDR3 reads CSSTGQGVTEAFF. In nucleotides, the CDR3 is TGCAGCTCAACGGGACAGGGGGTGACTGAAGCTTTCTTT.

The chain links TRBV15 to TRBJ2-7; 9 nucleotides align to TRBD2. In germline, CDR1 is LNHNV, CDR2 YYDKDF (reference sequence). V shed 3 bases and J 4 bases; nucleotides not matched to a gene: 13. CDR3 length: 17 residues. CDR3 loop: CATSSRSREGMAYEQYF. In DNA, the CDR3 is TGTGCCACCAGCAGTCGTTCGCGGGAGGGTATGGCGTACGAGCAGTACTTC.

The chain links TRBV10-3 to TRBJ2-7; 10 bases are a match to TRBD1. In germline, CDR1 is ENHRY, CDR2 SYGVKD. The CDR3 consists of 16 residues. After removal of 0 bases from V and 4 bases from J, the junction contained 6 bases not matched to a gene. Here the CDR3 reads CAISESGRTGGYEQYF. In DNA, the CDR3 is TGTGCCATCAGTGAGTCAGGTAGGACAGGGGGATACGAGCAGTACTTC.

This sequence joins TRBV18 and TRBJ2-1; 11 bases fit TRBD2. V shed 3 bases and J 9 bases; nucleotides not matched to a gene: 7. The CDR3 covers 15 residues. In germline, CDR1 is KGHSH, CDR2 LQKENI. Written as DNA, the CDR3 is TGTGCCAGCTCACCTGTGGTAGCGGGAGGGGGTGAGCAGTTCTTC. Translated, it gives CASSPVVAGGGEQFF.

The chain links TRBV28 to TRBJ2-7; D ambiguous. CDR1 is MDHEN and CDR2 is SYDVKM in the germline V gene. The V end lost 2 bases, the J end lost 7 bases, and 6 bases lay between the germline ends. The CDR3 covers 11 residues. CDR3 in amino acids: CASSLRREQYF. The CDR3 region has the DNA TGTGCCAGCAGTTTAAGGCGGGAGCAGTACTTC.

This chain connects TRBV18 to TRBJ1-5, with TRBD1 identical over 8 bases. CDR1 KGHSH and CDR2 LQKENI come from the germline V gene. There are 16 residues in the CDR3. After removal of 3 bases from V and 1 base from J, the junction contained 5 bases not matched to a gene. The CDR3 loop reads CASSPGQGASNQPQHF. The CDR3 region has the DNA TGTGCCAGCTCACCGGGCCAGGGGGCGAGCAATCAGCCCCAGCATTTT. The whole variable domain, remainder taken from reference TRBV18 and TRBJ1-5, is NAGVMQNPRHLVRRRGQEARLRCSPMKGHSHVYWYRQLPEEGLKFMVYLQKENIIDESGMPKERFSAEFPKEGPSILRIQQVVRGDSAAYFCASSPGQGASNQPQHFGDGTRLSIL.

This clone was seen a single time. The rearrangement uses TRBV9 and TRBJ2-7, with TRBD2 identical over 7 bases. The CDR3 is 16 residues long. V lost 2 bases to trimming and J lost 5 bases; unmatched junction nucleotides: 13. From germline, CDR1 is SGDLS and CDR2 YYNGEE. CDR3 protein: CASSVSSGSPGNEQYF. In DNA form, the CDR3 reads TGTGCCAGCAGCGTCTCTAGCGGCTCCCCCGGGAACGAGCAGTACTTC.

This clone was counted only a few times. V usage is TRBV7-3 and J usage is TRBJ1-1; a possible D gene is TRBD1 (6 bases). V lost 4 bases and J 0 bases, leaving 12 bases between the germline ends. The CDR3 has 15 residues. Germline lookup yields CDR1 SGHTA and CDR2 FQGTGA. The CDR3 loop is CASSSAQGMNTEAFF. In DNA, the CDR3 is TGTGCCAGCAGCTCAGCGCAGGGGATGAACACTGAAGCTTTCTTT.

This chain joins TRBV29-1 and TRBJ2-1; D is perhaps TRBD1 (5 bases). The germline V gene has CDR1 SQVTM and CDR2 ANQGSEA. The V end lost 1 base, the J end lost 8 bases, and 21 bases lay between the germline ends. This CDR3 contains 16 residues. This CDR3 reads CSVEGDWGGIFYEQFF. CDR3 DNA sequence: TGCAGCGTTGAAGGCGACTGGGGCGGAATTTTCTATGAGCAGTTCTTC.

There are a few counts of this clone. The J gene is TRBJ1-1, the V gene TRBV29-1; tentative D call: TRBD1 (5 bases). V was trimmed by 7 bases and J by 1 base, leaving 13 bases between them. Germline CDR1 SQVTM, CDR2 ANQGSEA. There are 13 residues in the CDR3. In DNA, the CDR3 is TGCAGCGCCCGCCCGGGGGGGAACACTGAAGCTTTCTTT. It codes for CSARPGGNTEAFF.

CDR3 sequence (DNA): TGTGCCAGTAGTTTTCCGGTGGGGGGGAATGAGCAGTTCTTC. It specifies CASSFPVGGNEQFF. The chain carries TRBV19 and TRBJ2-1, with TRBD2 matching 7 bases. Per germline, CDR1 LNHDA and CDR2 SQIVND (reference sequence). CDR3 length: 14 amino acids. V was clipped by 5 bases and J by 7 bases; unmatched bases: 8.

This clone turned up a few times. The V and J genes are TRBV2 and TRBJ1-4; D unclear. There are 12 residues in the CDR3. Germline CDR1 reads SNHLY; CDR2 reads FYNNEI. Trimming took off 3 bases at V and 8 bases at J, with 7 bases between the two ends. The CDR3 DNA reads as TGTGCCAGCAGTGACAGTAGCGAAAAACTGTTTTTT. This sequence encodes CASSDSSEKLFF.

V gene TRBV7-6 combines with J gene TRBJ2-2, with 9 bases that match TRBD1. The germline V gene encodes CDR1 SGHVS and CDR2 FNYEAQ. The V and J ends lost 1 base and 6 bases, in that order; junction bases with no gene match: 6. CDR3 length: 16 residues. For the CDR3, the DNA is TGTGCCAGCAGCTTAGTGGGACAGGGTCAGGCCGGGGAGCTGTTTTTT. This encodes CASSLVGQGQAGELFF.

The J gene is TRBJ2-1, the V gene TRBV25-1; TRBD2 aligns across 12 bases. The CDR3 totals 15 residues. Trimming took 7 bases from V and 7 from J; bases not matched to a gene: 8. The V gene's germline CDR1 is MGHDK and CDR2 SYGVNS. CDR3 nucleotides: TGTGCCAGCACTCTAGCGGGAGGGCCGAAAAATGAGCAGTTCTTC. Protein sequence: CASTLAGGPKNEQFF.

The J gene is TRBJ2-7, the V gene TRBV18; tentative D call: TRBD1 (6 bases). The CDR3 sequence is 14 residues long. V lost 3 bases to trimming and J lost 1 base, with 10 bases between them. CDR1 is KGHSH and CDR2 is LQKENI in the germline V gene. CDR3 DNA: TGTGCCAGCTCACCCCCGGACAGTTCCTACGAGCAGTACTTC. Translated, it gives CASSPPDSSYEQYF.